Shown below are 20 T cell receptor beta chains from a single sample sequenced in a study of shared clonotypes between healthy human individuals (dated by TCRdb to 2020 to 2021). Library preparation was by the immunoSEQ multiplex PCR assay. TCRdb mirrors the immuneACCESS table, restricted to in-frame sequences. Some clones are absent from its copies; in checked studies, under half trace to an unresolved V gene, and the reason for the others is unknown. The sample table contains around 2.1 million clones; only one count was recorded for more than 90% of them. Of the sample, 0.13% is held by the ten largest clones. Material for sequencing was naive CD4+ T cells sorted from blood. Interpreted using the paper, the cell subset or site label stands for: CD45RA+ positively selected. These receptor sequences come from a man aged 18-30 years in good health.

The chain employs TRBV19 and TRBJ2-4, with a weak D call TRBD1 (5 bases). V lost 3 bases, J lost 3 bases, and 18 bases lay in between. The CDR3 totals 17 residues. Per germline, CDR1 LNHDA and CDR2 SQIVND (reference sequence). CDR3: CASSMSGLRDDKNIQYF. In nucleotides, the CDR3 is TGTGCCAGTAGTATGTCAGGGTTACGTGATGACAAAAACATTCAGTACTTC.

As concerns this clone: At the DNA level, this CDR3 is encoded by other sequences in the same sample as well. The CDR3 reads CASSPPGPSEQYF. The CDR3 region has the DNA TGTGCCAGCTCACCACCGGGCCCCTCGGAGCAGTACTTC. The chain couples TRBV18 to TRBJ2-7; D gene unclear. CDR1 KGHSH and CDR2 LQKENI come from the germline V gene. The CDR3 is 13 residues long. The V end was cut by 0 bases, the J end by 7 bases, with 10 bases between.

CDR3 in DNA: TGTGCCAGCAGAGGCGTGAGGGATGAGCAGTTCTTC. Its protein product is CASRGVRDEQFF. The rearrangement uses TRBV6-5 and TRBJ2-1; possible D gene TRBD2, 5 bases. The V end lost 6 bases, the J end lost 8 bases, and 11 bases lay between the germline ends. CDR3 length: 12 residues. Germline CDR1 and CDR2: MNHEY and SVGAGI.

Points on this clone: Other DNA sequences in this specimen translate into the identical CDR3. This chain connects TRBV5-1 to TRBJ2-7; weak D call: TRBD2 (5 bases). Per the germline V gene, CDR1 is SGHRS and CDR2 is YFSETQ. Trimming left V 0 bases short and J 0 bases short, with 10 bases between. The CDR3 runs to 15 residues. The CDR3 DNA follows: TGCGCCAGCAGCTTGGCAGGACTGAGCTCCTACGAGCAGTACTTC. Protein: CASSLAGLSSYEQYF.

The chain has TRBV29-1 and TRBJ1-4; TRBD1 might be the D (6 bases). V gave up 6 bases and J gave up 3 bases, with 14 bases separating them. The CDR3 runs to 14 residues. Germline lookup yields CDR1 SQVTM and CDR2 ANQGSEA. In nucleotides, the CDR3 is TGCAGCGTAACGAAGACAGGTTCTAATGAAAAACTGTTTTTT. Residues: CSVTKTGSNEKLFF.

The rearrangement uses TRBV19 and TRBJ2-2, with TRBD2 as a possible D gene (5 bases). This CDR3 has 14 amino acids. Germline V lookup: CDR1 LNHDA, CDR2 SQIVND (reference sequence). The V and J ends lost 5 bases and 1 base respectively, with 8 bases between them. The CDR3 spells CASSSGLNTGELFF. The DNA for the CDR3 is TGTGCCAGTAGTTCCGGACTGAACACCGGGGAGCTGTTTTTT.

The V gene is TRBV7-2, the J gene TRBJ2-3, with 12 bases fitting TRBD2. Germline CDR1 SGHTA, CDR2 FQGNSA. There are 15 residues in the CDR3. Germline trimming cut 1 base from V and 6 bases from J; bases unmatched to any gene: 2. CDR3 DNA: TGTGCCAGCAGCTTAGTAACTAGCGGGAGGGATACGCAGTATTTT. Its translation: CASSLVTSGRDTQYF.

J is TRBJ1-5 and V is TRBV6-5; D remains ambiguous. The germline CDR1 and CDR2 sequences are MNHEY and SVGAGI. Trimming left V 6 bases short and J 0 bases short, with 12 bases between. This CDR3 is 15 amino acids long. The CDR3 DNA reads as TGTGCCAGCAGCCGACGGGGAGATAGCAATCAGCCCCAGCATTTT. Translating gives CASSRRGDSNQPQHF.

This chain connects TRBV7-2 to TRBJ2-7; 7 bases agree with TRBD1. Germline loops: CDR1 SGHTA, CDR2 FQGNSA. The CDR3 totals 15 residues. Germline trimming cut 6 bases from V and 1 base from J; bases unmatched to any gene: 9. CDR3 nucleotide sequence: TGTGCCAGCAGTTTAAAAGGGGGCGGGTCCTACGAGCAGTACTTC. It translates to CASSLKGGGSYEQYF.

The V gene is TRBV18, the J gene TRBJ2-7; 8 bases agree with TRBD2. Germline V gene lookup returns CDR1 KGHSH and CDR2 LQKENI. The CDR3 runs to 15 residues. Trimming cost V 5 bases and J 5 bases; bases outside gene matches: 11. CDR3 region: CASSNGGAYGNEQYF. CDR3 nucleotides: TGTGCCAGCTCAAACGGGGGGGCTTATGGGAACGAGCAGTACTTC.

The V call is TRBV10-3, the J call TRBJ2-7, with no clear D. Trimming took 7 bases from V and 2 from J, leaving 12 bases between them. There are 13 residues in the CDR3. The germline V gene encodes CDR1 ENHRY and CDR2 SYGVKD. CDR3 sequence: CAIITHRTYEQYF. The CDR3 bases are TGTGCCATCATCACGCACAGAACCTACGAGCAGTACTTC.

The chain employs TRBV13 and TRBJ2-7; 10 bases line up with TRBD2. The CDR3 contains 17 residues. In germline, CDR1 is PRHDT, CDR2 FYEKMQ (reference sequence). J lost 8 bases, V lost 0 bases, and 13 bases had no gene match. The CDR3 DNA sequence: TGTGCCAGCAGCTTAGGTCTAGCGGGGGACCGCCCCTCGAAGCAGTACTTC. Its protein product is CASSLGLAGDRPSKQYF. The variable domain in full, completed from reference TRBV13 and TRBJ2-7, reads AAGVIQSPRHLIKEKRETATLKCYPIPRHDTVYWYQQGPGQDPQFLISFYEKMQSDKGSIPDRFSAQQFSDYHSELNMSSLELGDSALYFCASSLGLAGDRPSKQYFGPGTRLTVT.

The chain employs TRBV14 and TRBJ2-2, with D unresolved. V dropped 0 bases and J dropped 0 bases, with 8 bases sitting between them. Per germline, CDR1 SGHDN and CDR2 FVKESK. The CDR3 is made up of 16 amino acids. CDR3 amino acids: CASSQEAATNTGELFF. Written as DNA, the CDR3 is TGTGCCAGCAGCCAAGAGGCCGCCACGAACACCGGGGAGCTGTTTTTT.

In this sample, this clone turned up once. The rearrangement uses TRBV6-6 and TRBJ1-4, with D possibly being TRBD1 (6 bases). The CDR3 length is 14 residues. Germline CDR1 is MNHNY and CDR2 is SVGAGI (reference sequence). V was pared by 6 bases and J by 7 bases, with 15 bases between. CDR3 in DNA: TGTGCCAGCAGGGCGACAGGAGGGAGTGAAAAACTGTTTTTT. This translates into CASRATGGSEKLFF.

The rearrangement uses TRBV19 and TRBJ1-5, with D possibly being TRBD1 (5 bases). The V end was cut by 6 bases, the J end by 4 bases, with 13 bases between. Germline assignment: CDR1 LNHDA and CDR2 SQIVND (reference sequence). There are 14 residues in the CDR3. The CDR3 region has the DNA TGTGCCAGTAGGGGGCCGTCAGGTAATCAGCCCCAGCATTTT. Encoded protein: CASRGPSGNQPQHF. Combining the CDR3 with reference TRBV19 and TRBJ1-5 gives the whole variable domain DGGITQSPKYLFRKEGQNVTLSCEQNLNHDAMYWYRQDPGQGLRLIYYSQIVNDFQKGDIAEGYSVSREKKESFPLTVTSAQKNPTAFYLCASRGPSGNQPQHFGDGTRLSIL.

The chain combines TRBV7-2 with TRBJ2-4; tentative D call: TRBD2 (6 bases). The CDR3 runs to 13 residues. Germline CDR1 is SGHTA and CDR2 is FQGNSA. With 3 bases removed from V and 9 bases from J, the gap between germline ends came to 12 bases. CDR3 residues: CASSLRGGSIQYF. In nucleotides, the CDR3 is TGTGCCAGCAGCTTGCGTGGAGGGTCCATTCAGTACTTC.

For the CDR3, the DNA is TGTGCCAGTAGACGACTAGCGTCCTACGAGCAGTACTTC. It translates to CASRRLASYEQYF. This chain links TRBV14 with TRBJ2-7; 8 nucleotides line up with TRBD2. Looked up from germline, CDR1 is SGHDN and CDR2 is FVKESK. CDR3 length: 13 amino acids. The V gene end was trimmed by 9 bases and the J gene end by 1 base; junction bases not matched to a gene: 5.

The V and J genes are TRBV5-6 and TRBJ2-4, with D unclear. The CDR3 contains 14 residues. CDR1 is SGHDT and CDR2 is YYEEEE in the germline V gene. V was pared by 0 bases and J by 0 bases, with 4 bases between. The DNA for the CDR3 is TGTGCCAGCAGCTTGGAGGGAGCCAAAAACATTCAGTACTTC. It translates to CASSLEGAKNIQYF.

The chain couples TRBV5-1 to TRBJ2-5, with a weak D call TRBD2 (6 bases). The V and J ends lost 0 bases and 4 bases respectively, with 10 bases between them. From germline, CDR1 is SGHRS and CDR2 YFSETQ. This CDR3 comprises 14 residues. CDR3 bases: TGCGCCAGCAGCTTGGAAGGAGGGACAGAGACCCAGTACTTC. This encodes CASSLEGGTETQYF.

Remarks on this clone: This specimen includes other DNA sequences encoding the same CDR3. The chain carries TRBV30 and TRBJ2-2; the D is unclear. The CDR3 runs to 12 residues. Germline assignment: CDR1 GTSNPN and CDR2 SVGIG (reference sequence). V dropped 3 bases and J dropped 5 bases, with 7 bases sitting between them. The DNA of the CDR3 is TGTGCCTGGAGCCCGAGAACCGGGGAGCTGTTTTTT. Protein: CAWSPRTGELFF. The whole variable domain, remainder taken from reference TRBV30 and TRBJ2-2, is SQTIHQWPATLVQPVGSPLSLECTVEGTSNPNLYWYRQAAGRGLQLLFYSVGIGQISSEVPQNLSASRPQDRQFILSSKKLLLSDSGFYLCAWSPRTGELFFGEGSRLTVL.